Below, 26 T cell receptor beta chains from the same sample are listed, as sequenced in a study of beta chain features in type 1 diabetes. cDNA synthesis used the whole RNA isolate, giving expressed TCRB sequences. Generated by immunoSEQ multiplex PCR, the TCRdb table keeps only in-frame clones and is missing some. The data show about 230,000 clones, with about 10% seen just once and about 0.03% held by the top ten. The sequencing sample was made of naive CD4+ T cells from blood. Source of these receptors: a woman aged 18 to 35 in good health.

V usage is TRBV5-1 and J usage is TRBJ2-7, with 9 nucleotides matching TRBD1. This CDR3 spans 14 amino acids. CDR1 is SGHRS and CDR2 is YFSETQ in the germline V gene. The trim removed 0 bases at V and 5 bases at J, leaving 3 bases unmatched. The CDR3 region has the DNA TGCGCCAGCAGCTTGGCGGGACAGGGCGACGAGCAGTACTTC. Protein: CASSLAGQGDEQYF. Based on the CDR3 plus reference TRBV5-1 and TRBJ2-7, the full variable domain is KAGVTQTPRYLIKTRGQQVTLSCSPISGHRSVSWYQQTPGQGLQFLFEYFSETQRNKGNFPGRFSGRQFSNSRSEMNVSTLELGDSALYLCASSLAGQGDEQYFGPGTRLTVT.

This clone has only a few counts. The V call is TRBV18, the J call TRBJ2-1, with a tentative D call TRBD2 (6 bases). Germline V gives CDR1 KGHSH, CDR2 LQKENI. The CDR3 is 15 residues long. V gave up 6 bases and J gave up 5 bases, with 17 bases separating them. CDR3 bases: TGTGCCAGCTCTCACGGGCGGGGCAGGGACAATGAGCAGTTCTTC. Residues: CASSHGRGRDNEQFF.

This rearrangement joins TRBV6-1 to TRBJ2-3, with D hard to call. This CDR3 is built from 14 residues. Germline V gene sequence: CDR1 MNHNS, CDR2 SASEGT. V was clipped by 5 bases and J by 0 bases, with 9 bases between them. The CDR3 region is CASSTYPSTDTQYF. CDR3 bases: TGTGCCAGCAGTACCTACCCGAGCACAGATACGCAGTATTTT.

This clone was seen a handful of times. Other DNA variants within this sample encode the same CDR3. The chain joins TRBV5-1 to TRBJ2-5, with 12 bases lining up with TRBD1. From germline, CDR1 is SGHRS and CDR2 YFSETQ. This CDR3 has 15 amino acids. V lost 4 bases, J lost 5 bases, and 6 bases stayed unmatched. DNA of the CDR3: TGCGCCAGCAGCCCCCGGGACAGGGGGCGGGAGACCCAGTACTTC. Translating it yields CASSPRDRGRETQYF.

This clone was seen only a few times. The gene calls are TRBV6-5 and TRBJ2-3; D is possibly TRBD1 (6 bases). This CDR3 region has 14 residues. Germline assignment: CDR1 MNHEY and CDR2 SVGAGI. Trimming shortened V by 5 bases and J by 3 bases, and 12 bases separated the two germline ends. Here the CDR3 DNA reads TGTGCCAGCAGTGCCCCAGGGGCAACAGATACGCAGTATTTT. Translated, it gives CASSAPGATDTQYF.

The rearrangement joins TRBV9 to TRBJ2-5, with D possibly being TRBD2 (5 bases). Per the germline V gene, CDR1 is SGDLS and CDR2 is YYNGEE. This CDR3 region has 13 residues. Trimming pared 0 bases from V and 5 bases from J, leaving 8 bases between. As DNA, the CDR3 is TGTGCCAGCAGCGTAGGAGGGCACGAGACCCAGTACTTC. It yields the protein CASSVGGHETQYF.

This clone was seen more than once but under ten times. The V and J genes are TRBV9 and TRBJ2-1; 12 nucleotides align to TRBD2. Germline V gives CDR1 SGDLS, CDR2 YYNGEE. This CDR3 is 19 amino acids long. V lost 2 bases and J lost 0; bases outside the gene matches: 9. The CDR3, as DNA: TGTGCCAGCAGCGTTACCGGACTAGCGGGACTACCCTCCTACAATGAGCAGTTCTTC. Its protein product is CASSVTGLAGLPSYNEQFF.

The table lists this clone with many counts. The chain links TRBV4-1 to TRBJ2-1; D may be TRBD2 (5 bases). Per the germline V gene, CDR1 is MGHRA and CDR2 is YSYEKL. The CDR3 has 14 residues. The germline V and J ends were trimmed by 0 bases and 4 bases, with 7 bases remaining between them. The CDR3: CASSQDLAYNEQFF. CDR3 DNA sequence: TGCGCCAGCAGCCAAGACCTAGCATACAATGAGCAGTTCTTC.

This clone was seen a few times. The chain has TRBV6-5 and TRBJ2-5; no clear D. The CDR3 totals 12 residues. The germline V and J ends were trimmed by 6 bases and 5 bases, with 10 bases remaining between them. Per the germline V gene, CDR1 is MNHEY and CDR2 is SVGAGI. CDR3 coding DNA: TGTGCCAGCAGCAACAATCTTGAGACCCAGTACTTC. Translated: CASSNNLETQYF.

This clone was counted between two and nine times. The chain links TRBV5-5 to TRBJ2-7; the match to TRBD1 covers 9 bases. The junction had 11 bases not matched to a gene; V was cut back by 6 bases and J by 4 bases. This CDR3 is 15 amino acids long. Germline V CDR1 and CDR2: SGHKS, YYEKEE (reference sequence). As DNA, the CDR3 is TGTGCCAGCAACCCCATACCCGGGACAGGGTACGAGCAGTACTTC. This gives the protein CASNPIPGTGYEQYF.

The chain carries TRBV19 and TRBJ1-5; a weak D match, TRBD1 (5 bases). This CDR3 is 14 amino acids long. Trimming cost V 7 bases and J 0 bases, with 10 bases left between them. Germline CDR1 and CDR2: LNHDA and SQIVND (reference sequence). The CDR3 sequence: CASIAGHSNQPQHF. The CDR3 nucleotides read TGTGCCAGTATTGCAGGGCATAGCAATCAGCCCCAGCATTTT.

The chain joins TRBV18 to TRBJ1-1, with TRBD1 identical over 7 bases. There are 14 residues in the CDR3. Germline CDR1 reads KGHSH; CDR2 reads LQKENI. V was clipped by 4 bases and J by 9 bases; unmatched bases: 11. The CDR3 DNA reads TGTGCCAGCTCACACGACAGGGCCGTAAGCAAAGCTTTCTTT. It codes for CASSHDRAVSKAFF.

This clone appeared a few times. The V call is TRBV9, the J call TRBJ2-1; 12 bases align to TRBD2. Per the germline V gene, CDR1 is SGDLS and CDR2 is YYNGEE. V shed 0 bases and J 9 bases; nucleotides not matched to a gene: 7. The CDR3 sequence is 16 residues long. As DNA, the CDR3 is TGTGCCAGCAGCGTAGGAGGACTAGCGGGAAGGCCTGAGCAGTTCTTC. Translation: CASSVGGLAGRPEQFF.

This clone was seen a handful of times. The rearrangement joins TRBV15 to TRBJ1-1; no reliable D call. V shed 8 bases and J shed 5 bases, with 9 bases lying between them. Germline-derived CDR1 and CDR2 are LNHNV and YYDKDF (reference sequence). The CDR3 is 11 residues long. The CDR3 here is CATSTTTEAFF. CDR3 sequence (DNA): TGTGCCACCTCAACAACAACTGAAGCTTTCTTT.

The J gene is TRBJ2-1, the V gene TRBV5-1; 8 bases align to TRBD2. Looked up from germline, CDR1 is SGHRS and CDR2 is YFSETQ. The V and J ends lost 0 bases and 9 bases, in that order; junction bases with no gene match: 5. CDR3 length: 14 residues. CDR3 in DNA: TGCGCCAGCAGCTTGGCAGCGGGAGAGACTGAGCAGTTCTTC. Protein product: CASSLAAGETEQFF.

This clone was counted a few times. The CDR3 DNA reads as TGTGCCTGGAGTGTCGAGGGGGCTGGTTACGAGCAGTACTTC. This gives the protein CAWSVEGAGYEQYF. The chain uses TRBV30 and TRBJ2-7; 7 bases map to TRBD1. The germline gives CDR1 GTSNPN, CDR2 SVGIG (reference sequence). The CDR3 runs to 14 residues. J lost 4 bases, V lost 0 bases, and 6 bases had no gene match. Variable domain in full (rest from reference TRBV30 and TRBJ2-7): SQTIHQWPATLVQPVGSPLSLECTVEGTSNPNLYWYRQAAGRGLQLLFYSVGIGQISSEVPQNLSASRPQDRQFILSSKKLLLSDSGFYLCAWSVEGAGYEQYFGPGTRLTVT.

A few counts support this clone. The chain couples TRBV7-9 to TRBJ2-3, with 10 nucleotides matching TRBD2. V dropped 5 bases and J dropped 5; count of bases not matched to a gene: 7. The CDR3 runs 15 residues. CDR1 is SEHNR, CDR2 FQNEAQ, per germline (reference sequence). In nucleotides, the CDR3 is TGTGCCAGCAGCCTAAGTTTAGCGGGAGGAGATACGCAGTATTTT. Translating gives CASSLSLAGGDTQYF.

This clone was seen only a few times. The rearrangement links TRBV5-1 to TRBJ2-2; 9 nucleotides match TRBD2. Germline lookup yields CDR1 SGHRS and CDR2 YFSETQ. J gave up 2 bases and V 3 bases, and 14 bases lay outside the gene matches. The CDR3 is 19 residues long. Here the CDR3 reads CASSSPLGSGGLNTGELFF. DNA for the CDR3: TGCGCCAGCAGCTCCCCCCTAGGTAGCGGGGGCCTTAACACCGGGGAGCTGTTTTTT.

The table lists this clone with a few counts. The V gene is TRBV29-1, the J gene TRBJ1-1; TRBD1 is a possible D gene (5 bases). Germline V CDR1 and CDR2: SQVTM, ANQGSEA. Trimming removed 1 base from V and 7 bases from J, with 19 bases in between. The CDR3 contains 15 residues. CDR3 loop: CSVEGLAGPVIEAFF. The DNA of the CDR3 is TGCAGCGTTGAAGGCCTAGCGGGGCCCGTTATTGAAGCTTTCTTT. The complete variable domain, with remaining parts taken from reference TRBV29-1 and TRBJ1-1, reads SAVISQKPSRDICQRGTSLTIQCQVDSQVTMMFWYRQQPGQSLTLIATANQGSEATYESGFVIDKFPISRPNLTFSTLTVSNMSPEDSSIYLCSVEGLAGPVIEAFFGQGTRLTVV.

This clone has a handful of counts. This chain uses TRBV5-6 with TRBJ2-7; no clear D. The germline CDR1 and CDR2 sequences are SGHDT and YYEEEE. Deletions cut 4 bases from V and 1 base from J, with 12 bases between. The CDR3 sequence is 14 residues long. As DNA, the CDR3 is TGTGCCAGCAGCCCCCTACAACAGTCCTACGAGCAGTACTTC. Translated: CASSPLQQSYEQYF.

The chain has TRBV5-1 and TRBJ2-3; TRBD1 agrees at 9 bases. The V and J ends lost 4 bases and 5 bases, in that order; junction bases with no gene match: 5. Germline CDR1 reads SGHRS; CDR2 reads YFSETQ. The CDR3 is made up of 14 amino acids. CDR3 nucleotide sequence: TGCGCCAGCAGCGTAGGGACAGGGCAAGATACGCAGTATTTT. As protein: CASSVGTGQDTQYF.

The genes are TRBV7-6 and TRBJ2-7; D may be TRBD2 (6 bases). This CDR3 region has 15 residues. V lost 1 base and J 8 bases, leaving 18 bases between the germline ends. Germline CDR1 SGHVS, CDR2 FNYEAQ. The CDR3 sequence is CASSLGGGTPSKQYF. In DNA, the CDR3 is TGTGCCAGCAGCTTAGGGGGCGGGACTCCCAGCAAGCAGTACTTC.

This clone occurred a few times. The chain has TRBV5-4 and TRBJ1-2; 7 bases are shared with TRBD1. Germline V CDR1 and CDR2: SGHNT, YYREEE (reference sequence). V shed 4 bases, J shed 4 bases, and the junction held 7 bases outside the gene matches. This CDR3 contains 14 residues. The CDR3 nucleotides are TGTGCCAGCAGCACCGGGACAGTCCCCTATGGCTACACCTTC. Amino acid sequence: CASSTGTVPYGYTF.

J is TRBJ2-5 and V is TRBV4-1; TRBD2 matches 9 bases. The CDR3 contains 17 residues. Germline V gene lookup returns CDR1 MGHRA and CDR2 YSYEKL. The V gene end was trimmed by 6 bases and the J gene end by 5 bases; junction bases not matched to a gene: 16. As DNA, the CDR3 is TGCGCCAGCAGTCCTCTGACTAGCGGAGCCCCCCGGGAGACCCAGTACTTC. It is translated as CASSPLTSGAPRETQYF.

This clone was counted between two and nine times. This CDR3 is CASSYLGQHTEAFF. The CDR3, as DNA: TGTGCCAGCAGTTACTTGGGACAGCACACTGAAGCTTTCTTT. V gene TRBV6-6 combines with J gene TRBJ1-1; TRBD1 agrees at 7 bases. Trimming removed 1 base from V and 3 bases from J; junction bases left unmatched: 2. Looked up from germline, CDR1 is MNHNY and CDR2 is SVGAGI (reference sequence). The CDR3 contains 14 residues.

This clone showed up just a few times. J is TRBJ1-5 and V is TRBV6-6; 7 bases are a match to TRBD1. Germline trimming cut 7 bases from V and 2 bases from J; bases unmatched to any gene: 2. The CDR3 contains 13 residues. Germline CDR1 is MNHNY and CDR2 is SVGAGI (reference sequence). The CDR3 is CASIDRGNQPQHF. The CDR3, as DNA: TGTGCCAGCATCGACAGGGGCAATCAGCCCCAGCATTTT.